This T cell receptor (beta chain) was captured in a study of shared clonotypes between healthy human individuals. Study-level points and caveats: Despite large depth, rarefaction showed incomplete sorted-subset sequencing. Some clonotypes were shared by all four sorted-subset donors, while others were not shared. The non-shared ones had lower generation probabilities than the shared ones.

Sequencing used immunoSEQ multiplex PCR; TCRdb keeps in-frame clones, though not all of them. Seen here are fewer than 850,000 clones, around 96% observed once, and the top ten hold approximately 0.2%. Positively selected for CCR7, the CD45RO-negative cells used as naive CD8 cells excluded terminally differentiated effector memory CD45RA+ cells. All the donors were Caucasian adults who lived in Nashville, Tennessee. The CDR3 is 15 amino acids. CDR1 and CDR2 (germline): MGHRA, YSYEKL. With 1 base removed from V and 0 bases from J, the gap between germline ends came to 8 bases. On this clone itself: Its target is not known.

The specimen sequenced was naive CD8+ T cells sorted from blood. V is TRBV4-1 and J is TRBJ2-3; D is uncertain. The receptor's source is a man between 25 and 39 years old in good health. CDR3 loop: CASSQATESTDTQYF. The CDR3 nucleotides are TGCGCCAGCAGCCAAGCAACGGAGAGCACAGATACGCAGTATTTT.